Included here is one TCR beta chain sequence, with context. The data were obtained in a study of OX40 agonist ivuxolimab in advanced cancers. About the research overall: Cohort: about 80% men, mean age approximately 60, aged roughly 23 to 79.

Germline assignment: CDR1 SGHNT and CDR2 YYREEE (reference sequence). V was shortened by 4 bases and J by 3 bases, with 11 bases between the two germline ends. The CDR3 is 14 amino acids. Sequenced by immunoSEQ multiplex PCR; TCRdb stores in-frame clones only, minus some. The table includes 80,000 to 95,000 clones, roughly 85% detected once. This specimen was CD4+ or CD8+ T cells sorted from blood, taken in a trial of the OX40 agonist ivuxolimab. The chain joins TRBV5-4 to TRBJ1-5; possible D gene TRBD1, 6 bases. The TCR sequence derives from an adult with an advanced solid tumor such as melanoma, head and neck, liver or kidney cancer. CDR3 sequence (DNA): TGTGCCAGCAGCGCCCAGGGGTCCAATCAGCCCCAGCATTTT. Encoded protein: CASSAQGSNQPQHF.